Shown below are 5 T cell receptor beta chains from a single sample sequenced in a study of T cell changes during pregnancy in multiple sclerosis. Data came from immunoSEQ multiplex PCR; TCRdb stores just in-frame clones and leaves some out. The sample includes about 41,000 clones, around 93% of them seen just once. The sample consisted of CD8+ T cells from peripheral blood mononuclear cells, taken in the third trimester of pregnancy. The receptors here all came from a female donor with multiple sclerosis, enrolled in a pregnancy study.

The chain employs TRBV13 and TRBJ1-2, with D possibly being TRBD1 (6 bases). There are 14 residues in the CDR3. The germline gives CDR1 PRHDT, CDR2 FYEKMQ (reference sequence). Deletions cut 4 bases from V and 4 bases from J, with 13 bases between. The chain's CDR3 is CASSSARDTYGYTF. In DNA, the CDR3 is TGTGCCAGCAGCTCAGCTCGGGACACCTATGGCTACACCTTC.

The V and J genes are TRBV7-3 and TRBJ2-7, with 11 bases lining up with TRBD2. The CDR3 loop spans 15 amino acids. The germline V gene encodes CDR1 SGHTA and CDR2 FQGTGA. Trimming took 5 bases from V and 2 from J; bases not matched to a gene: 5. CDR3: CASSPGLAGAYEQYF. CDR3 coding DNA: TGTGCCAGCAGCCCCGGACTAGCGGGCGCCTACGAGCAGTACTTC.

The rearrangement links TRBV28 to TRBJ2-1; D gene uncertain. V was clipped by 2 bases and J by 0 bases, with 5 bases between them. CDR1 and CDR2 from the germline V gene are MDHEN and SYDVKM. This CDR3 is built from 14 residues. CDR3 bases: TGTGCCAGCAGTTTAGAGGTCTCCTACAATGAGCAGTTCTTC. This encodes CASSLEVSYNEQFF.

The CDR3: CSVEEGRGKNIQYF. The CDR3 DNA sequence: TGCAGCGTTGAAGAAGGCAGGGGCAAAAACATTCAGTACTTC. The genes are TRBV29-1 and TRBJ2-4, with D possibly TRBD1 on 6 matching bases. This CDR3 contains 14 residues. Trimming stripped 0 bases from V and 3 bases from J, with 9 bases between. CDR1 and CDR2 (germline): SQVTM, ANQGSEA.

This clone has at least ten counts. The rearrangement links TRBV6-1 to TRBJ2-3, with TRBD2 as a possible D gene (5 bases). This CDR3 is 13 amino acids long. Germline V gene lookup returns CDR1 MNHNS and CDR2 SASEGT. V lost 10 bases, J lost 3 bases, and 14 bases lay in between. CDR3 sequence: CATQQRETDTQYF. DNA for the CDR3: TGTGCCACCCAACAGAGGGAAACAGATACGCAGTATTTT.